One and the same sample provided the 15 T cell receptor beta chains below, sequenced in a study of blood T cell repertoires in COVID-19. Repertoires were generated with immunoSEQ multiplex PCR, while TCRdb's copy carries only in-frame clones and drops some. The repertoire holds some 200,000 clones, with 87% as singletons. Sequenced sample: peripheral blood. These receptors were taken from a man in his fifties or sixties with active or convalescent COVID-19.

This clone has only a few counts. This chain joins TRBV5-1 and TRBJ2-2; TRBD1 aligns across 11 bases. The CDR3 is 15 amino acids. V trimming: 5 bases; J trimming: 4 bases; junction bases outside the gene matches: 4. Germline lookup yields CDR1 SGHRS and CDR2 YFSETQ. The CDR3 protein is CASRTGTGGTGELFF. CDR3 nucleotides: TGCGCCAGCAGGACCGGGACAGGGGGCACCGGGGAGCTGTTTTTT.

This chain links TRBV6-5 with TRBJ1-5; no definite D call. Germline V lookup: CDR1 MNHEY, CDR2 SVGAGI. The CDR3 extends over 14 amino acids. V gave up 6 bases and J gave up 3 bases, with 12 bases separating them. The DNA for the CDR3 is TGTGCCAGCAGGGCTCCGGGTTTCAATCAGCCCCAGCATTTT. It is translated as CASRAPGFNQPQHF.

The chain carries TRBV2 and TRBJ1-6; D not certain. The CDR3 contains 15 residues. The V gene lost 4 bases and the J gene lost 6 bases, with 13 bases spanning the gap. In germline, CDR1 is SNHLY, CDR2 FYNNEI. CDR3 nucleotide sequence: TGTGCCAGCAGTGGGGAGGGAAACAGTAATTCACCCCTCCACTTT. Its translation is CASSGEGNSNSPLHF.

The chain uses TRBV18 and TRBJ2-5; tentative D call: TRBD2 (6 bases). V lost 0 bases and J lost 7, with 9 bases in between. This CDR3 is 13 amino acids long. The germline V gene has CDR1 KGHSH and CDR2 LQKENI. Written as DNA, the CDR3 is TGTGCCAGCTCACCACCTGCCGGGGGGACCCAGTACTTC. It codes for CASSPPAGGTQYF. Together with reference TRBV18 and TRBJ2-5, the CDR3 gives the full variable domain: NAGVMQNPRHLVRRRGQEARLRCSPMKGHSHVYWYRQLPEEGLKFMVYLQKENIIDESGMPKERFSAEFPKEGPSILRIQQVVRGDSAAYFCASSPPAGGTQYFGPGTRLLVL.

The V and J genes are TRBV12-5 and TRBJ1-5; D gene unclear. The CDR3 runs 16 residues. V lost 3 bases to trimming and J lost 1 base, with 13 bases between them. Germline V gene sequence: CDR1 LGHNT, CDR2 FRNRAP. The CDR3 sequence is CASGFYIENSNQPQHF. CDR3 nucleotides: TGTGCTAGTGGTTTCTATATAGAGAACAGCAATCAGCCCCAGCATTTT.

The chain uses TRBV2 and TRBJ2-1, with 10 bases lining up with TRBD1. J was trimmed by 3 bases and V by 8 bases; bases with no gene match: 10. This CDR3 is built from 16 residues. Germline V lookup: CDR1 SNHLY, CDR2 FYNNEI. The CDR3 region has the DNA TGTGCCAGCGGGCCGCGGGGACAGGGGAGCTACAATGAGCAGTTCTTC. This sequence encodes CASGPRGQGSYNEQFF.

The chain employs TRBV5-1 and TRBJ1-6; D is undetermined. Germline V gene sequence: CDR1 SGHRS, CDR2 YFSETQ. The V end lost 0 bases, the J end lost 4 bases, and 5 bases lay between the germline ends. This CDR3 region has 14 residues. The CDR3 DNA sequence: TGCGCCAGCAGCTTGGACAATTATAATTCACCCCTCCACTTT. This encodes CASSLDNYNSPLHF.

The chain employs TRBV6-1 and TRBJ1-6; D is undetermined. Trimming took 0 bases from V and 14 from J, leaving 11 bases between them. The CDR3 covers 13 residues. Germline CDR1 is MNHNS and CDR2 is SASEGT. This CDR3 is CASSEALPVTLHF. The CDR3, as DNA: TGTGCCAGCAGTGAAGCGCTTCCAGTGACCCTCCACTTT.

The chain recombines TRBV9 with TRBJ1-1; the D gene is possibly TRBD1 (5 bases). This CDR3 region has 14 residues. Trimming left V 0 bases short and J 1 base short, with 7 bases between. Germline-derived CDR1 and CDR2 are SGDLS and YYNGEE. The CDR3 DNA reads TGTGCCAGCAGCGTAGTACAGGCGAACACTGAAGCTTTCTTT. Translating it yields CASSVVQANTEAFF.

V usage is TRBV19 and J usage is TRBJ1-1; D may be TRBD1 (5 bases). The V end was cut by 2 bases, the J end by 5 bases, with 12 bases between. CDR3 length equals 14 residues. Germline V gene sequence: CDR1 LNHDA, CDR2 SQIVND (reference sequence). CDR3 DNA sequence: TGTGCCAGTAGTATAATAGGGGATGGTACTGAAGCTTTCTTT. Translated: CASSIIGDGTEAFF.

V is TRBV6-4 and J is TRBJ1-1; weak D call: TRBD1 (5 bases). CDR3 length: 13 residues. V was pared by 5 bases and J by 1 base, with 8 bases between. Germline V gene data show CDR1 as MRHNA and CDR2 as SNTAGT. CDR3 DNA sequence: TGTGCCAGCAGTCTCACAGGGAACACTGAAGCTTTCTTT. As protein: CASSLTGNTEAFF.

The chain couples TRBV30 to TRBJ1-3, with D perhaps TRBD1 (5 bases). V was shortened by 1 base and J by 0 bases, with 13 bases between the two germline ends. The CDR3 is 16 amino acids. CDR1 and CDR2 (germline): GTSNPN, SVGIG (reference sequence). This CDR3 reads CAWSEIGGVSGNTIYF. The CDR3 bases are TGTGCCTGGAGTGAAATCGGAGGGGTCTCTGGAAACACCATATATTTT.

This CDR3 reads CASSLVGGLEAFF. CDR3 bases: TGTGCCAGCAGCTTGGTCGGGGGGTTGGAAGCTTTCTTT. The V and J genes are TRBV5-5 and TRBJ1-1; perhaps TRBD1 as D (5 bases). Germline V CDR1 and CDR2: SGHKS, YYEKEE (reference sequence). V lost 0 bases, J lost 8 bases, and 11 bases lay in between. The length of the CDR3 is 13 residues.

Here the CDR3 DNA reads TGTGCCAGCAGTTTAGGGGCGAATCAGCCCCAGCATTTT. It specifies CASSLGANQPQHF. The rearrangement links TRBV12-3 or TRBV12-4 to TRBJ1-5, with D uncertain. V was cut by 1 base and J by 4 bases, with 5 bases left in between. This CDR3 contains 13 residues.

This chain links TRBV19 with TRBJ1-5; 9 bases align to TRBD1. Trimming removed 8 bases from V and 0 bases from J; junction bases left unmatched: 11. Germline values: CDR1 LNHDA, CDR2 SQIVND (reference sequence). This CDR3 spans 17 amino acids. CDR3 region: CASRRTGEVYSNQPQHF. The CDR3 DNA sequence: TGTGCCAGTCGACGGACAGGGGAAGTATATAGCAATCAGCCCCAGCATTTT.